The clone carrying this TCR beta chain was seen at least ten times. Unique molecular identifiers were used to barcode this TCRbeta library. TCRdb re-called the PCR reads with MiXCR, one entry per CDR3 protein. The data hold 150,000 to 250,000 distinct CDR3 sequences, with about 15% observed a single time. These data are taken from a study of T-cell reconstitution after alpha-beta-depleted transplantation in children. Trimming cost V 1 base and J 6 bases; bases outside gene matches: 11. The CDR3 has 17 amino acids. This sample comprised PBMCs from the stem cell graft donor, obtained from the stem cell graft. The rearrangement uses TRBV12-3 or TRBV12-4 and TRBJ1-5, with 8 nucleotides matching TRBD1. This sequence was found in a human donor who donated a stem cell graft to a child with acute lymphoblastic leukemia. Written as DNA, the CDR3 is TGTGCCAGCAGTTTAGGCCCAGGACAGGGTCAACGTCAGCCCCAGCATTTT. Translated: CASSLGPGQGQRQPQHF.